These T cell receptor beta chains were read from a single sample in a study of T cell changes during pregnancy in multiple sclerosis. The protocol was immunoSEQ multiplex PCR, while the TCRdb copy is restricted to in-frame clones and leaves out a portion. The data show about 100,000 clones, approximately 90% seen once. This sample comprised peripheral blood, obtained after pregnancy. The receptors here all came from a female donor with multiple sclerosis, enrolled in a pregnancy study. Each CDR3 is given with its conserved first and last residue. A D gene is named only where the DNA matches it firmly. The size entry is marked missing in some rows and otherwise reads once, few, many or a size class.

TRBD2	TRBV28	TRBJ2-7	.	CASSTQIAGGPYEQYF	TGTGCCAGCAGTACCCAGATAGCGGGAGGCCCGTACGAGCAGTACTTC
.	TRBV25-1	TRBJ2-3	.	CASRGRHEFTDTQYF	TGTGCCAGCAGGGGTAGACATGAGTTCACAGATACGCAGTATTTT
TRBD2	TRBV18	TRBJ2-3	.	CASSLVAGADTQYF	TGTGCCAGCTCACTTGTAGCGGGGGCGGATACGCAGTATTTT
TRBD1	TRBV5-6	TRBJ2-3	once	CASSLLGQSTDTQYF	TGTGCCAGCAGCTTGTTGGGACAGAGCACAGATACGCAGTATTTT
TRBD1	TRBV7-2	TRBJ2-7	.	CASSLARDSTYEQYF	TGTGCCAGCAGCTTAGCTAGGGACAGCACCTACGAGCAGTACTTC
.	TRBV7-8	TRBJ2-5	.	CASSSAAWGGQTQYF	TGTGCCAGCAGCTCAGCCGCATGGGGAGGCCAGACCCAGTACTTC
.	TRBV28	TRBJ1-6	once	CASRGVRGSPLHF	TGTGCCAGCAGAGGGGTCAGGGGTTCACCCCTCCACTTT
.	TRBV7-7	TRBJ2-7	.	CASSPNYQTYEQYF	TGTGCCAGCAGCCCAAATTACCAGACCTACGAGCAGTACTTC
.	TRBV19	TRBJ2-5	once	CASSFRGRTSETQYF	TGTGCCAGTAGTTTCAGGGGTCGTACGTCAGAGACCCAGTACTTC
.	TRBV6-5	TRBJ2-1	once	CASSRSGRSNEQFF	TGTGCCAGCAGTAGGTCGGGGAGGAGCAATGAGCAGTTCTTC
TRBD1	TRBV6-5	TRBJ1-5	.	CASSLGQGHQPQHF	TGTGCCAGCAGTTTGGGACAGGGTCATCAGCCCCAGCATTTT
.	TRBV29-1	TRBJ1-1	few	CSVELRQQLETEAFF	TGCAGCGTTGAACTTCGACAGCAACTGGAGACTGAAGCTTTCTTT
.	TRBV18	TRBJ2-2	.	CASSLSGISNTGELFF	TGTGCCAGCTCACTAAGCGGAATCTCGAACACCGGGGAGCTGTTTTTT
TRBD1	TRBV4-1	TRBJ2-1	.	CASSQGTGATDEQFF	TGCGCCAGCAGCCAAGGAACAGGGGCTACGGATGAGCAGTTCTTC
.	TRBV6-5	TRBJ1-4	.	CASNRTGTNEKLFF	TGTGCCAGCAATCGAACAGGGACCAATGAAAAACTGTTTTTT
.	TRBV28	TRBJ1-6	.	CASSFVGSPLHF	TGTGCCAGCAGTTTCGTCGGTTCACCCCTCCACTTT
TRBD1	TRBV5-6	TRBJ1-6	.	CASSFLGTGHSPLHF	TGTGCCAGCAGCTTCCTCGGGACAGGGCACTCACCCCTCCACTTT
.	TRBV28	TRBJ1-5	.	CASSPRQYNQPQHF	TGTGCCAGCAGTCCTAGACAGTATAATCAGCCCCAGCATTTT
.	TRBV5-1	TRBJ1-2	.	CASSLDSGYGYTF	TGCGCCAGCAGCTTGGACAGCGGCTATGGCTACACCTTC
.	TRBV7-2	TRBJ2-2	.	CASSKASAGELFF	TGTGCCAGCAGCAAGGCTAGCGCCGGGGAGCTGTTTTTT
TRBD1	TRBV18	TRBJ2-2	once	CASSPLQGRNTGELFF	TGTGCCAGCTCACCACTACAGGGGAGGAACACCGGGGAGCTGTTTTTT
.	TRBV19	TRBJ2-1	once	CASSRSRGGAYNEQFF	TGTGCCAGTAGTAGGTCCCGAGGAGGGGCCTACAATGAGCAGTTCTTC
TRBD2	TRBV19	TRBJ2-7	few	CASSISGSPYEQYF	TGTGCCAGTAGTATTAGCGGGTCCCCCTACGAGCAGTACTTC
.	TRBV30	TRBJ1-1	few	CAWSVGIEAFF	TGTGCCTGGAGTGTCGGGATTGAAGCTTTCTTT
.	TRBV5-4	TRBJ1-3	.	CASSSPGAAGNTIYF	TGTGCCAGCAGCTCCCCTGGGGCGGCGGGAAACACCATATATTTT
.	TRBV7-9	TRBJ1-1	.	CASSPGNTGEAFF	TGTGCCAGCAGCCCAGGGAACACGGGTGAAGCTTTCTTT
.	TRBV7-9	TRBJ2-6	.	CASSPGDFSGANVLTF	TGTGCCAGCAGCCCCGGGGATTTCTCTGGGGCCAACGTCCTGACTTTC
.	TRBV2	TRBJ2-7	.	CASSGQTSYEQYF	TGTGCCAGCAGTGGACAGACCTCCTACGAGCAGTACTTC
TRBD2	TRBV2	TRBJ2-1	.	CASSRTSASYNEQFF	TGTGCCAGCAGTCGGACTAGCGCCTCCTACAATGAGCAGTTCTTC
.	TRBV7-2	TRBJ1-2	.	CASSSRQSTGYTF	TGTGCCAGCAGCTCACGACAGTCCACTGGCTACACCTTC
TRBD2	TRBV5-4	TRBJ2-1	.	CASSPGGTRGLNEQFF	TGTGCCAGCAGCCCAGGTGGGACTAGGGGTTTAAATGAGCAGTTCTTC
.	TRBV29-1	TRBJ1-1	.	CATVNTEAFF	TGCGCTACAGTGAACACTGAAGCTTTCTTT
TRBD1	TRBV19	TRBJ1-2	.	CASSPDRGLYGYTF	TGTGCCAGTAGCCCCGACAGGGGCCTCTATGGCTACACCTTC
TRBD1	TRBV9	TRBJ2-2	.	CASSFRGQGLTGELFF	TGTGCCAGCAGCTTTAGGGGACAGGGCCTCACCGGGGAGCTGTTTTTT
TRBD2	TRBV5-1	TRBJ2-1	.	CASSLGLAGTYNEQFF	TGCGCCAGCAGTTTAGGACTAGCGGGGACCTACAATGAGCAGTTCTTC
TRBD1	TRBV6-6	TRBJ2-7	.	CASSYAIRDRDDEQYF	TGTGCCAGCAGTTACGCCATACGGGACAGGGATGACGAGCAGTACTTC
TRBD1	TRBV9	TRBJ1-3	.	CASSVVGDRPAGNTIYF	TGTGCCAGCAGCGTAGTAGGGGACAGACCAGCTGGAAACACCATATATTTT
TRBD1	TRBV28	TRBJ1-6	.	CASSRQGGRSPLHF	TGTGCCAGCAGTCGACAGGGCGGTAGATCACCCCTCCACTTT
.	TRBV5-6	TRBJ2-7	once	CASRTAGDSYEQYF	TGTGCCAGCAGGACCGCAGGTGACTCCTACGAGCAGTACTTC
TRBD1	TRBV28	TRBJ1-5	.	CASSSRTGVVQPQHF	TGTGCCAGCAGTTCACGGACAGGGGTCGTTCAGCCCCAGCATTTT
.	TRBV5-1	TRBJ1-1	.	CASSPQRLTVAFF	TGCGCCAGCAGCCCACAACGTTTGACAGTAGCTTTCTTT
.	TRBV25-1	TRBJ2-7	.	CASSQSGEQYF	TGTGCCAGCAGTCAAAGCGGCGAGCAGTACTTC
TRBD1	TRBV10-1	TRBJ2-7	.	CASRETGTGDFIDRTYEQYF	TGCGCCAGCAGAGAAACAGGGACAGGGGACTTTATCGATCGAACGTACGAGCAGTACTTC
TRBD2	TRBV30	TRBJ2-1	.	CACSSGVYNEQFF	TGTGCCTGTTCTAGCGGGGTCTACAATGAGCAGTTCTTC
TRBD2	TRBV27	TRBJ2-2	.	CASSLLAGPTGELFF	TGTGCCAGCAGTTTATTAGCGGGACCCACCGGGGAGCTGTTTTTT
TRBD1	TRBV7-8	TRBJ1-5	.	CASSDLYGEGANNQPQHF	TGTGCCAGCAGCGACCTCTACGGCGAGGGGGCGAACAATCAGCCCCAGCATTTT
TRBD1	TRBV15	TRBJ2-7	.	CATGTGQGKHEQYF	TGTGCCACCGGAACGGGACAGGGGAAGCACGAGCAGTACTTC
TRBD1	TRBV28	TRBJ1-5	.	CASSLSTGGIQPQHF	TGTGCCAGCAGCCTGTCAACAGGGGGCATCCAGCCCCAGCATTTT
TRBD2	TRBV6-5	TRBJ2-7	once	CASSYTGLAGGNEQYF	TGTGCCAGCAGTTACACAGGACTAGCGGGAGGAAACGAGCAGTACTTC
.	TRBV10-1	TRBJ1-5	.	CARRSGQPQHF	TGCGCCAGAAGGTCGGGGCAGCCCCAGCATTTT
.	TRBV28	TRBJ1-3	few	CASSSMGNTIYF	TGTGCCAGCAGTTCTATGGGAAACACCATATATTTT
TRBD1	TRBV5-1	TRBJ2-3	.	CASSLGTGLDTQYF	TGCGCCAGCAGCTTGGGGACAGGGCTAGATACGCAGTATTTT
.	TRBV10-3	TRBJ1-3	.	CAIGTLSSGNTIYF	TGTGCCATCGGGACACTGAGCTCTGGAAACACCATATATTTT